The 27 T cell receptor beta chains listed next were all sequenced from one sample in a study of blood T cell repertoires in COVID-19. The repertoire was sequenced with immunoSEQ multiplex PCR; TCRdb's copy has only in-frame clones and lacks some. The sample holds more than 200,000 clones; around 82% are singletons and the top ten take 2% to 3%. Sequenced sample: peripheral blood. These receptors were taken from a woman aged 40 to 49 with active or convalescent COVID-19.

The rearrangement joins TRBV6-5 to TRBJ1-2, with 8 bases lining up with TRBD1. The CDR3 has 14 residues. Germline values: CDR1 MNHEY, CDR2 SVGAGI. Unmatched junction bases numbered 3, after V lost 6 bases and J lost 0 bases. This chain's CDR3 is CASRGQEPNYGYTF. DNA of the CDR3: TGTGCCAGCAGGGGACAGGAACCTAACTATGGCTACACCTTC.

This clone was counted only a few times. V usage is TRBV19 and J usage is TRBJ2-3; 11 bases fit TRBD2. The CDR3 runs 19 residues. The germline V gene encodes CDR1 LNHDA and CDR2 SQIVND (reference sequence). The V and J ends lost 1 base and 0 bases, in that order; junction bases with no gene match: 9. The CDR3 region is CASSIGLAGGPSSTDTQYF. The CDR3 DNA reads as TGTGCCAGTAGTATAGGGCTAGCGGGAGGACCGTCTAGCACAGATACGCAGTATTTT.

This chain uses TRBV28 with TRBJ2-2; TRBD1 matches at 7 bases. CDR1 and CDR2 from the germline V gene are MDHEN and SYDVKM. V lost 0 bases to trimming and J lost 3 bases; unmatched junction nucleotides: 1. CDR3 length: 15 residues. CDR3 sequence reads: CASSLWDRHTGELFF. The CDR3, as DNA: TGTGCCAGCAGTTTATGGGACAGGCACACCGGGGAGCTGTTTTTT.

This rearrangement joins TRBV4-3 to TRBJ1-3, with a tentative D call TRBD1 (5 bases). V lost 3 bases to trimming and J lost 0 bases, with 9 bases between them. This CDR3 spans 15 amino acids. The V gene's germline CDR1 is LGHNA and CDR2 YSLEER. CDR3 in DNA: TGCGCCAGCAGCCAGACAGCGAGCTCTGGAAACACCATATATTTT. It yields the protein CASSQTASSGNTIYF.

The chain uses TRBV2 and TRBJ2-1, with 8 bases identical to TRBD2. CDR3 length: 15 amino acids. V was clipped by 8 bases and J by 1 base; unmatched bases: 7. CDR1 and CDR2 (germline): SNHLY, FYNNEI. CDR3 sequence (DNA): TGTGCCAGCGGGCGGCCTAGCGGGTCCTACAATGAGCAGTTCTTC. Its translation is CASGRPSGSYNEQFF.

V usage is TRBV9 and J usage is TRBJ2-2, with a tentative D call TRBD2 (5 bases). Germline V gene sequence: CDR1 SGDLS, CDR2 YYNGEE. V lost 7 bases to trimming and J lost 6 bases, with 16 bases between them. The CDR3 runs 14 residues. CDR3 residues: CASSAGRVAGELFF. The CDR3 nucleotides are TGTGCCAGCTCCGCGGGTCGGGTGGCCGGGGAGCTGTTTTTT.

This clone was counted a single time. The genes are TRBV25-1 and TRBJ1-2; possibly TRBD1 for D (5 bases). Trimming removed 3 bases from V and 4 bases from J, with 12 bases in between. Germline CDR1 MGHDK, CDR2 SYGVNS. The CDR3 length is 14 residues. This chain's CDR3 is CASSDGGGGYGYTF. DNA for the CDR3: TGTGCCAGCAGTGATGGGGGGGGTGGCTATGGCTACACCTTC.

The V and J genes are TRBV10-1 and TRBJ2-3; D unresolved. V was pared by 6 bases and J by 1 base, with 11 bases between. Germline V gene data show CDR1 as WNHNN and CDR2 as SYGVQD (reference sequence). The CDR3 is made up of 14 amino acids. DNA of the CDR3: TGCGCCAGCAGCTCCGGCAGGCGCACAGATACGCAGTATTTT. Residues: CASSSGRRTDTQYF.

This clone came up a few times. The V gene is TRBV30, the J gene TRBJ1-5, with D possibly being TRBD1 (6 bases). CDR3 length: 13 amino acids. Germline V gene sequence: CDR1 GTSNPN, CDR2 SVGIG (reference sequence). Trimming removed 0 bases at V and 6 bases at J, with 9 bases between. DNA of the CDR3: TGTGCCTGGAGTGTAAAAGGGGGTCAGCCCCAGCATTTT. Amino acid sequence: CAWSVKGGQPQHF.

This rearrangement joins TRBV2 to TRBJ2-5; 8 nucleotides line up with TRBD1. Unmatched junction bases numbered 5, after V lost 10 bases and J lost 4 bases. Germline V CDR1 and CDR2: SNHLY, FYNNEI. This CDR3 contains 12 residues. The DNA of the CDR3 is TGTGCCACCGGACAGGGCCCAGAGACCCAGTACTTC. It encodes CATGQGPETQYF.

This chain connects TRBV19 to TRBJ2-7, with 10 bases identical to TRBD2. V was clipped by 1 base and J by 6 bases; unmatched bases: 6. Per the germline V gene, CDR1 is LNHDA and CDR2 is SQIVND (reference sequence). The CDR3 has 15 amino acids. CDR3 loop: CASSIAPSGRGEQYF. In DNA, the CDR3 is TGTGCCAGTAGTATAGCCCCTAGCGGGAGAGGCGAGCAGTACTTC. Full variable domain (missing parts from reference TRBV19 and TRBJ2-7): DGGITQSPKYLFRKEGQNVTLSCEQNLNHDAMYWYRQDPGQGLRLIYYSQIVNDFQKGDIAEGYSVSREKKESFPLTVTSAQKNPTAFYLCASSIAPSGRGEQYFGPGTRLTVT.

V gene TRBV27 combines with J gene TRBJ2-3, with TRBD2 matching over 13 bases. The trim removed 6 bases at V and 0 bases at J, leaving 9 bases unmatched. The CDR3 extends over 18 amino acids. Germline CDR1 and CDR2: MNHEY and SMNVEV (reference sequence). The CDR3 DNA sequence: TGTGCCAGCAGACCATTGGGACTAGCGGGACTTAGCACAGATACGCAGTATTTT. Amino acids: CASRPLGLAGLSTDTQYF.

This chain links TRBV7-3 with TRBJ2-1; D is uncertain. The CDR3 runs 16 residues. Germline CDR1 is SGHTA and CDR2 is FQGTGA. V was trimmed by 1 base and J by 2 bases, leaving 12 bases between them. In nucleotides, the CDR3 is TGTGCCAGCAGCTTAAGTTTTACCCCGGCCTACAATGAGCAGTTCTTC. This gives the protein CASSLSFTPAYNEQFF.

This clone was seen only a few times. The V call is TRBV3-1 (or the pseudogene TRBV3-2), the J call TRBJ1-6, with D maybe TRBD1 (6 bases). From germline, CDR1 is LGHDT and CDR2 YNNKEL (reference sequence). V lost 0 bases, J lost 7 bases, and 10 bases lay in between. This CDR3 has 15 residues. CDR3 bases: TGTGCCAGCAGCCAAGAGACAGGTCCGAATTCACCCCTCCACTTT. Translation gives CASSQETGPNSPLHF.

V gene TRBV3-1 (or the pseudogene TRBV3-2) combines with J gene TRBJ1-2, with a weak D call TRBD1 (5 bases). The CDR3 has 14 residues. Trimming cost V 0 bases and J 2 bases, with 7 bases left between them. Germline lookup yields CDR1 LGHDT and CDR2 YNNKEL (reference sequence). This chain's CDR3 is CASSQESGNYGYTF. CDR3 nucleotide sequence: TGTGCCAGCAGCCAAGAGTCAGGGAACTATGGCTACACCTTC.

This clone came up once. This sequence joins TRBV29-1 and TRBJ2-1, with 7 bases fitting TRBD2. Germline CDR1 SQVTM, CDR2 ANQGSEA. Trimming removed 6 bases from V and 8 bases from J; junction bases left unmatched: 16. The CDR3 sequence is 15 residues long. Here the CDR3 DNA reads TGCAGCGTACCTATCCCCCAGCGGGATGGTCATGAGCAGTTCTTC. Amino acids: CSVPIPQRDGHEQFF.

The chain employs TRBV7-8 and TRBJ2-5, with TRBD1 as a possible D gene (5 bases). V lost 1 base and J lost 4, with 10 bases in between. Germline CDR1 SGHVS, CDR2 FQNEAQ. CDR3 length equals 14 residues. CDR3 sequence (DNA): TGTGCCAGCAGCTTAGGGACAAAACTAGAGACCCAGTACTTC. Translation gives CASSLGTKLETQYF.

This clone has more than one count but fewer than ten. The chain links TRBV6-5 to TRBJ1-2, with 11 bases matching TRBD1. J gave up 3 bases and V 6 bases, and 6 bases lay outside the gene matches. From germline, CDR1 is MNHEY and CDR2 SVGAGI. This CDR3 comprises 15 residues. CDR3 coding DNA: TGTGCCAGCAGCCGCGGACAGGGGGCAGACTATGGCTACACCTTC. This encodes CASSRGQGADYGYTF.

Written as DNA, the CDR3 is TGTGCCAGCAGCTTGGGGGGGGGCAGGGCCCGGGAGTACTTC. Protein product: CASSLGGGRAREYF. This chain joins TRBV7-2 and TRBJ2-7; tentatively, D is TRBD2 (7 bases). Trimming cost V 3 bases and J 11 bases, with 20 bases left between them. Germline V gene data show CDR1 as SGHTA and CDR2 as FQGNSA. The CDR3 totals 14 residues.

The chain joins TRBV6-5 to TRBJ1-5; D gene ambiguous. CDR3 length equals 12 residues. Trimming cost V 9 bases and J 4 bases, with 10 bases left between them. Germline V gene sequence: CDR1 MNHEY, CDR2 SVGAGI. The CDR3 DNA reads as TGTGCCAGTACAGTTACGAATCAGCCCCAGCATTTT. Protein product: CASTVTNQPQHF.

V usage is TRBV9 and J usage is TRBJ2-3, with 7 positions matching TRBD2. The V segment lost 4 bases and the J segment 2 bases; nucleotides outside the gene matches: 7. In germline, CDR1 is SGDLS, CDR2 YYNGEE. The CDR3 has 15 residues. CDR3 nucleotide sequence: TGTGCCAGCAGCTTAAAAGCGGGGAACACAGATACGCAGTATTTT. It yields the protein CASSLKAGNTDTQYF.

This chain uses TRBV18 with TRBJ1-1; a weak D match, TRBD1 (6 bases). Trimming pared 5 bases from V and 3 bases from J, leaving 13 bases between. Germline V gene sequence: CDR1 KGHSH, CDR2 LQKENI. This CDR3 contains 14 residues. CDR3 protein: CASSSGAGDTEAFF. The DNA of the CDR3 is TGTGCCAGCTCATCAGGAGCAGGGGACACTGAAGCTTTCTTT.

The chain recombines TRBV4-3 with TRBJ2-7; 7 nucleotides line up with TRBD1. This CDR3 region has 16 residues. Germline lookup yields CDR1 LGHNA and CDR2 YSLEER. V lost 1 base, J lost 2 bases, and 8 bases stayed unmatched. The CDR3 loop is CASSQGLDRVPYEQYF. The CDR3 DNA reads TGCGCCAGCAGCCAAGGTCTTGACAGGGTTCCCTACGAGCAGTACTTC.

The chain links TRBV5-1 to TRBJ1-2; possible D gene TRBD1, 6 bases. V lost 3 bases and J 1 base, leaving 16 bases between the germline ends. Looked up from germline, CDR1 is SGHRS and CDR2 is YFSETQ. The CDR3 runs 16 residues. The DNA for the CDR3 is TGCGCCAGCAGCTCAAGGGCAGGGGATCGTAACTATGGCTACACCTTC. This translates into CASSSRAGDRNYGYTF.

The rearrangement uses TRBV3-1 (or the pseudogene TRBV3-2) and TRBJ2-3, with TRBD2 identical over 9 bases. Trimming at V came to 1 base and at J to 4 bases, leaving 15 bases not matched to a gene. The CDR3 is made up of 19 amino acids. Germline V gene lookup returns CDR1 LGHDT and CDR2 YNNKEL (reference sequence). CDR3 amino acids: CASSQGQGWVAGVADTQYF. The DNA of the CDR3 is TGTGCCAGCAGCCAAGGACAAGGTTGGGTAGCGGGAGTCGCAGATACGCAGTATTTT.

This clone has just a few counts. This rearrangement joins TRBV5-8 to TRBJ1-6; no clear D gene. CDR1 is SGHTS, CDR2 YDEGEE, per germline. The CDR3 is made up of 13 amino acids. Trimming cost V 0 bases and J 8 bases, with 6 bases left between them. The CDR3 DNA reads TGTGCCAGCAGCTTGGTACGGGATTCACCCCTCCACTTT. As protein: CASSLVRDSPLHF.

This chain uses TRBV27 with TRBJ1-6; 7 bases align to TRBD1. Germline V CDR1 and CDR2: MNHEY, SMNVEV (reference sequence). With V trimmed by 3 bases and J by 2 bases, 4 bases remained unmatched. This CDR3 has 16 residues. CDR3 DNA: TGTGCCAGCAGTTTGAACAGGGGTACCTATAATTCACCCCTCCACTTT. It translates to CASSLNRGTYNSPLHF.